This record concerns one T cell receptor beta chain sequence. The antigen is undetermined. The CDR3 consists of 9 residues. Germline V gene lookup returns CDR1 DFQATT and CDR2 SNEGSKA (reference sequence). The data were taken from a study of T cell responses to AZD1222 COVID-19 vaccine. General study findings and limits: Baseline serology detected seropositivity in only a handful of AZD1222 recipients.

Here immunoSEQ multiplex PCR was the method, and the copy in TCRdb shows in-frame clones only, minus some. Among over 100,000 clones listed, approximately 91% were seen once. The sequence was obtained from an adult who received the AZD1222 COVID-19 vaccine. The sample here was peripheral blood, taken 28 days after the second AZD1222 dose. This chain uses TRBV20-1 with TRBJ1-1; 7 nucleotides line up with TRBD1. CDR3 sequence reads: CSRQGAQFF. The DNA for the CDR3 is TGCAGCCGACAGGGAGCGCAGTTCTTT.